A selection of T cell receptor beta chains follows, all from one sample in a study of siplizumab effects on memory and regulatory T cells. TCRdb keeps only in-frame clones here, not all; method: immunoSEQ multiplex PCR. The table has about 91,000 clones, more than 85% seen once; the top ten hold roughly 7.1%. The sample taken for sequencing was CD8+ T cells sorted from blood. These receptor sequences come from a human donor in good health. CDR3s include the opening cysteine and the closing phenylalanine or tryptophan. The D gene is left open where the match is weak. Clone size, where shown, is once, few, many, or a class for clones that have expanded.

V	D	J	size	DNA	CDR3
TRBV9	NA	TRBJ2-1	once	TGTGCCAGCAGCGTATTAGGGGGGCAGGAGCAGTTCTTC	CASSVLGGQEQFF
TRBV27	NA	TRBJ1-6	NA	TGTGCCAGCAGTCCGAGGACTTCACCCCTCCACTTT	CASSPRTSPLHF
TRBV13	NA	TRBJ1-1	NA	TGTGCCAGCAGAATGGGCGGGGGAATGAACACTGAAGCTTTCTTT	CASRMGGGMNTEAFF
TRBV2	NA	TRBJ2-7	NA	TGTGCCAGCAGTGAAGCGCGGCAGGCCTACGAGCAGTACTTC	CASSEARQAYEQYF
TRBV7-9	NA	TRBJ2-2	NA	TGTGCCAGCAGCCCCAATACGGGCCGGGAGCTGTTTTTT	CASSPNTGRELFF
TRBV11-3	NA	TRBJ2-7	few	TGTGCCAGCAGCTTAGACAGTGACTCCTACGAGCAGTACTTC	CASSLDSDSYEQYF
TRBV6-1	TRBD2	TRBJ2-3	NA	TGTGCCAGCAGTGAAGTAGGAGAGGGAGGGGATACGCAGTATTTT	CASSEVGEGGDTQYF
TRBV27	TRBD2	TRBJ2-2	NA	TGTGCCAGCAGTCCCCCCTGGCGGGGGGTGTCCGGGGAGCTGTTTTTT	CASSPPWRGVSGELFF
TRBV4-2	NA	TRBJ1-2	NA	TGTGCCAGCAGCCAAGAGTGGACAGACTATGGCTACACCTTC	CASSQEWTDYGYTF
TRBV27	NA	TRBJ2-1	NA	TGTGCCAGCAGGGGGGATGGGGAGAATGAGCAGTTCTTC	CASRGDGENEQFF
TRBV5-6	TRBD1	TRBJ1-5	NA	TGTGCCAGCAGCTCCGGACAGGGCAGTCAGCCCCAGCATTTT	CASSSGQGSQPQHF
TRBV9	TRBD1	TRBJ2-7	once	TGTGCCAGCAGCGTAGGAGGGACAGGGTCGTTCTACGAGCAGTACTTC	CASSVGGTGSFYEQYF
TRBV5-1	NA	TRBJ1-1	NA	TGCGCCAGCACCGACCCATTCGGGGTAATTGAAGCTTTCTTT	CASTDPFGVIEAFF
TRBV27	NA	TRBJ1-5	NA	TGTGCCAGCAGTTTGATATATAGCAATCAGCCCCAGCATTTT	CASSLIYSNQPQHF
TRBV30	NA	TRBJ1-1	NA	TGTGCCTGCTTAAGGGACCGGGGAGCTTTCTTT	CACLRDRGAFF
TRBV14	TRBD1	TRBJ2-3	NA	TGTGCCAGCAGCCAAGCCGGGACAGGGGGCGCAGATACGCAGTATTTT	CASSQAGTGGADTQYF
TRBV20-1	NA	TRBJ2-7	once	TGCAGTACAATTTTGGAGTACGAGCAGTACTTC	CSTILEYEQYF
TRBV6-5	NA	TRBJ2-7	NA	TGTGCCAGCAGTTCCCCGGACGGGAACGAGCAGTACTTC	CASSSPDGNEQYF
TRBV7-8	TRBD1	TRBJ2-3	NA	TGTGCCAGCAACTTGGACAGGCCCACAGATACGCAGTATTTT	CASNLDRPTDTQYF
TRBV9	TRBD2	TRBJ2-2	NA	TGTGCCAGCAGCGTAATCAGCGGGAGTTTGGTCGGGGAGCTGTTTTTT	CASSVISGSLVGELFF
TRBV7-9	TRBD2	TRBJ2-2	once	TGTGCCAGCAGCTCACATAGCGGGACGAACACCGGGGAGCTGTTTTTT	CASSSHSGTNTGELFF
TRBV2	TRBD2	TRBJ2-5	NA	TGTGCCAGCACGGAGACTAGCGGGAGTGCGGAGACCCAGTACTTC	CASTETSGSAETQYF
TRBV4-1	TRBD1	TRBJ1-1	NA	TGCGCCAGCAGCCATCGAGGCAGGGGGCGCGATGCGGACACTGAAGCTTTCTTT	CASSHRGRGRDADTEAFF
TRBV27	TRBD2	TRBJ2-1	NA	TGTGCCAGCAGGGCCGGGACTACGTTGCCGGCTGAGCAGTTCTTC	CASRAGTTLPAEQFF
TRBV7-9	NA	TRBJ2-5	NA	TGTGCCAGCAGCCCCCCCTACGACCAAGAGACCCAGTACTTC	CASSPPYDQETQYF
TRBV29-1	NA	TRBJ1-4	NA	TGCAGCGTTGGGGGGGCTACTAATGAAAAACTGTTTTTT	CSVGGATNEKLFF
TRBV4-1	NA	TRBJ2-1	NA	TGCGCCAGCAGCTCCCCAGTCGATGAGCAGTTCTTC	CASSSPVDEQFF
TRBV27	NA	TRBJ1-1	medium-sized	TGTGCCAGCAGTTTTACCCAGAACACTGAAGCTTTCTTT	CASSFTQNTEAFF
TRBV19	TRBD2	TRBJ2-1	NA	TGTGCCAGTAGTATTCTAGCGGGAGGGTTGTACAATGAGCAGTTCTTC	CASSILAGGLYNEQFF
TRBV19	NA	TRBJ1-5	NA	TGTGCCAGTAGTATTGGGGTGGGTCAGCCCCAGCATTTT	CASSIGVGQPQHF
TRBV27	NA	TRBJ2-5	NA	TGTGCCAGCAGTTGGGCAACGGGCCCCCAAGAGACCCAGTACTTC	CASSWATGPQETQYF
TRBV19	NA	TRBJ1-2	NA	TGTGCCAGTAGTGGAACAGGGAATGCACTCAGACATGGCTACACCTTC	CASSGTGNALRHGYTF
TRBV23-1	NA	TRBJ1-5	NA	TGCGCCAGCAGTCATCCCGACCGTGGGACGAGCCAGCCCCAGCATTTT	CASSHPDRGTSQPQHF
TRBV23-1	NA	TRBJ1-2	NA	TGCGCCAGCAGTCAATTATTTGTTAGGGGGGAAACTAGTGGCTACACCTTC	CASSQLFVRGETSGYTF
TRBV5-1	NA	TRBJ2-3	once	TGCGCCAGCAGCTTGGAGGGGGAGGGAAGCACAGATACGCAGTATTTT	CASSLEGEGSTDTQYF
TRBV4-3	NA	TRBJ2-1	NA	TGCGCCAGCAGCCAAGATCGTAGTAGCGGTGGTTCAAGTGAGCAGTTCTTC	CASSQDRSSGGSSEQFF
TRBV9	TRBD1	TRBJ1-1	NA	TGTGCCAGCAGCGTAGCGGACGGGCAGGGGGAGGAAGCTTTCTTT	CASSVADGQGEEAFF
TRBV2	TRBD2	TRBJ2-2	NA	TGTGCCAGCAGTACACTAGCGGGGGAGAACACCGGGGAGCTGTTTTTT	CASSTLAGENTGELFF
TRBV6-5	NA	TRBJ1-1	NA	TGTGCCAGCAGCGATAATGGGGGCTTGAACACTGAAGCTTTCTTT	CASSDNGGLNTEAFF
TRBV7-9	TRBD2	TRBJ2-1	NA	TGTGCCAGCAGCCACCCGGGACTAGAGTCCTACAATGAGCAGTTCTTC	CASSHPGLESYNEQFF
TRBV27	NA	TRBJ1-2	NA	TGTGCCAGCAGTTTTATTCGGATTGGGGAGGGGGTGAACTATGGCTACACCTTC	CASSFIRIGEGVNYGYTF
TRBV4-2	TRBD1	TRBJ1-2	NA	TGTGCCAGCAGTCGAGGACAGGGGGTCGCTGGCTACACCTTC	CASSRGQGVAGYTF
TRBV2	NA	TRBJ2-1	NA	TGTGCCAGCAGTTACCCGCAGGGGAGCGCCTACAATGAGCAGTTCTTC	CASSYPQGSAYNEQFF
TRBV30	TRBD1	TRBJ2-2	NA	TGTGCCTGGATAGAGCCGGGACAGGGAAATACCGGGGAGCTGTTTTTT	CAWIEPGQGNTGELFF
TRBV7-6	TRBD1	TRBJ2-7	NA	TGTGCCAGCAGCTTAGGTCCCGGGACAGGGAACGAGCAGTACTTC	CASSLGPGTGNEQYF
TRBV7-8	TRBD2	TRBJ2-5	NA	TGTGCCAGCAGCACTAGCGGGGGGGCCGGGGAGACCCAGTACTTC	CASSTSGGAGETQYF
TRBV7-6	NA	TRBJ2-3	NA	TGTGCCAGCAGCCCCGCCGGGGACACAGATACGCAGTATTTT	CASSPAGDTDTQYF
TRBV4-1	NA	TRBJ2-5	once	TGCGCCAGCAGCGATAAAGGGGGTCGGGAGACCCAGTACTTC	CASSDKGGRETQYF
TRBV27	TRBD1	TRBJ2-1	NA	TGTGCCAGCAGTTTCATCCAGGGGGTAAGCTACAATGAGCAGTTCTTC	CASSFIQGVSYNEQFF
TRBV7-6	NA	TRBJ2-3	NA	TGTGCCAGCAGCTCGTCGGACGGGACAGATACGCAGTATTTT	CASSSSDGTDTQYF
TRBV5-4	NA	TRBJ1-2	NA	TGTGCCAGCAGCTTGGTTGGATCTAGCTATGGCTACACCTTC	CASSLVGSSYGYTF
TRBV7-8	NA	TRBJ1-1	NA	TGTGCCAGCAGCTTCCGGGACACTGAAGCTTTCTTT	CASSFRDTEAFF
TRBV9	TRBD2	TRBJ2-1	NA	TGTGCCAGCAATGACATTAGCGGGGGTCCCTACAATGAGCAGTTCTTC	CASNDISGGPYNEQFF